This T cell receptor beta chain was sequenced during a study of regulatory T cells in long-lasting Graves disease. Time point denoted: newly diagnosed GD, antithyroid drugs for less than 3 months. PBMCs were the source of the RNA used for TCR sequencing. Library construction for TCR beta used iRepertoire HTBI primers and Arm-PCR of CDR3 regions. TCRdb recomputed calls from the multiplex PCR reads with MiXCR, one row per CDR3 protein. Among around 450,000 distinct CDR3 sequences listed, 15% were seen once. The study, taken as a whole, reports: Small numbers of samples may have cut accuracy.

This CDR3 comprises 14 residues. Per the germline V gene, CDR1 is LNHDA and CDR2 is SQIVND (reference sequence). The junction had 7 bases not matched to a gene; V was cut back by 4 bases and J by 4 bases. This clonotype was seen a handful of times. Its antigen is as yet unknown. The sample also formed part of further work on T cells in Graves' hyperthyroidism and ophthalmopathy. That work adds: The study based diagnoses on clinical symptoms, serum thyroxine and TRAb, thyroid ultrasound and orbital computed tomography. A model of 13 V-J pairs discriminated ophthalmopathy from stable hyperthyroidism.

This receptor was taken from a woman aged 40 to 50 with Graves disease. Specimen: peripheral blood mononuclear cells (PBMCs), collected at new diagnosis, from a patient treated with antithyroid drugs. The V call is TRBV19, the J call TRBJ2-7; 7 bases fit TRBD1. The chain's CDR3 is CASSNRDSGYEQYF. CDR3 bases: TGTGCCAGTAGTAACCGGGACAGCGGATACGAGCAGTACTTC.